Each of the 2 T cell receptor beta chains below was sequenced from the same sample in a study of OX40 agonist ivuxolimab in advanced cancers. The data were produced by immunoSEQ multiplex PCR, yet TCRdb's version contains in-frame clones alone and is incomplete. The repertoire includes approximately 60,000 clones, 65% to 80% of them detected once, and about 6% sits in the top ten. Sample: CD4+ or CD8+ T cells sorted from blood, taken in a trial of the OX40 agonist ivuxolimab. All receptors come from an adult with an advanced solid tumor such as melanoma, head and neck, liver or kidney cancer.

V and J are TRBV5-1 and TRBJ1-2; possibly TRBD1 for D (5 bases). CDR1 SGHRS and CDR2 YFSETQ come from the germline V gene. The germline V and J ends were trimmed by 5 bases and 2 bases, with 10 bases remaining between them. There are 13 residues in the CDR3. CDR3 bases: TGCGCCAGCAGAACAGGTTACAACTATGGCTACACCTTC. Translation: CASRTGYNYGYTF. Full variable domain (remainder filled in from reference TRBV5-1 and TRBJ1-2): KAGVTQTPRYLIKTRGQQVTLSCSPISGHRSVSWYQQTPGQGLQFLFEYFSETQRNKGNFPGRFSGRQFSNSRSEMNVSTLELGDSALYLCASRTGYNYGYTFGSGTRLTVV.

The V and J genes are TRBV2 and TRBJ2-7; possibly TRBD1 for D (6 bases). The CDR3 covers 14 residues. From germline, CDR1 is SNHLY and CDR2 FYNNEI. V was pared by 6 bases and J by 1 base, with 13 bases between. CDR3 sequence: CASRVDRLSYEQYF. The CDR3 DNA reads as TGTGCCAGCAGAGTGGACAGATTATCCTACGAGCAGTACTTC.